The 15 T cell receptor beta chains presented below share a single source sample, sequenced in a study of CXCR3-negative and CXCR3-positive naive CD8 T cells. TRB cDNA libraries were made by UMI-labeled 5' RACE. TCRdb re-called the 5' RACE reads; every CDR3 protein appears as one record, without DNA. The sample spans some 150,000 distinct CDR3 sequences; the ten largest clones claim roughly 0.27%. Study results and caveats: Hydrophobicity of TRB CDR3s was greater in CXCR3-positive naive cells than in CXCR3-negative naive cells.

Antigens for these TCRs are unknown. The sample was naive CXCR3+ CD8+ T cells from blood. The subset was: CD45RO-CCR7+CD27+CD95- naive CD8+ T cells expressing CXCR3 (TNR3+). These receptors all stem from a human donor in good health. Some clones in this sample may be carry-over from other donors' samples.

The chain joins TRBV12-3 or TRBV12-4 to TRBJ2-1. The CDR3 loop spans 12 amino acids. CDR3 protein: CASSFASPMQFF.

V gene TRBV5-8 combines with J gene TRBJ2-7; absent DNA, TCRdb's TRBD1 call cannot be checked. Germline CDR1 is SGHTS and CDR2 is YDEGEE. The CDR3 has 16 amino acids. The CDR3 loop is CASSLIPPGARYEQYF.

This rearrangement joins TRBV5-4 to TRBJ2-2; without DNA, the TCRdb call of TRBD1 cannot be checked. The CDR3 consists of 15 residues. Germline V gives CDR1 SGHNT, CDR2 YYREEE (reference sequence). The CDR3 loop is CASTTGGPDTGELFF.

V and J are TRBV4-1 and TRBJ1-1. Germline V lookup: CDR1 MGHRA, CDR2 YSYEKL. The CDR3 is made up of 15 amino acids. Here the CDR3 reads CASSQDDGEWTEAFF.

The chain combines TRBV29-1 with TRBJ2-5; TCRdb returns TRBD2, unconfirmable since there is no DNA. Germline V lookup: CDR1 SQVTM, CDR2 ANQGSEA. This CDR3 has 15 amino acids. CDR3 amino acids: CSVRFPASGRETQCF.

The rearrangement joins TRBV4-1 to TRBJ1-1. In germline, CDR1 is MGHRA, CDR2 YSYEKL. The CDR3 has 16 amino acids. This CDR3 reads CASSQVVAAMNTEAFF.

The chain carries TRBV6-5 and TRBJ1-1. The CDR3 runs to 18 residues. From germline, CDR1 is MNHEY and CDR2 SVGAGI. Here the CDR3 reads CASSYSTPWADENTEAFF.

The CDR3 loop is CASSLPTTGKDTQYF. The chain employs TRBV13 and TRBJ2-3; TCRdb lists TRBD1, though no DNA is available to test this call. In germline, CDR1 is PRHDT, CDR2 FYEKMQ (reference sequence). CDR3 length equals 15 residues.

This sequence joins TRBV12-3 or TRBV12-4 and TRBJ2-3; TCRdb gives TRBD1 as the D gene, but with no DNA this cannot be confirmed. CDR3 length: 21 residues. CDR3: CASSFHPPIGVGRTSTDTQYF.

This chain joins TRBV6-1 and TRBJ2-1; checking the TCRdb D call of TRBD1 is not possible without DNA. Germline lookup yields CDR1 MNHNS and CDR2 SASEGT. This CDR3 region has 14 residues. Here the CDR3 reads CASSVGRRTAEQFF.

The chain has TRBV9 and TRBJ2-3. CDR3 size: 12 residues. Germline CDR1 and CDR2: SGDLS and YYNGEE. CDR3 region: CASSLRGDTQYF.

The chain links TRBV7-2 to TRBJ1-1. The germline gives CDR1 SGHTA, CDR2 FQGNSA. The CDR3 is made up of 14 amino acids. The chain's CDR3 is CASSLEWGNTEAFF.

The chain joins TRBV9 to TRBJ2-1; checking the TCRdb D call of TRBD2 is not possible without DNA. CDR1 is SGDLS, CDR2 YYNGEE, per germline. There are 16 residues in the CDR3. The CDR3 is CASSVGEDPSYNEQFF.

The chain has TRBV7-3 and TRBJ2-3; without DNA, the TCRdb call of TRBD2 cannot be checked. Per germline, CDR1 SGHTA and CDR2 FQGTGA. The CDR3 sequence is 15 residues long. CDR3 residues: CASPTTAGSTDTQYF.

V is TRBV29-1 and J is TRBJ2-7; the D call of TRBD1 rests on TCRdb alone, since no DNA is present to check it. Germline V lookup: CDR1 SQVTM, CDR2 ANQGSEA. CDR3 length equals 13 residues. The CDR3 region is CSVGETDLNEQYF.